Following are 22 T cell receptor beta chains from one sample sequenced in a study of T cell responses to AZD1222 COVID-19 vaccine. This table comes from immunoSEQ multiplex PCR, and its TCRdb copy is limited to in-frame clones, with some not included. This sample carries 50,000 to 55,000 clones, approximately 84% of them seen once, and the ten largest clones take 25% to 30%. This sample comprised peripheral blood, obtained on day 0 of AZD1222 vaccination. The receptors stem from an adult in good health.

J is TRBJ2-3 and V is TRBV28, with 8 bases matching TRBD1. Per germline, CDR1 MDHEN and CDR2 SYDVKM. Trimming cost V 7 bases and J 0 bases; bases outside gene matches: 15. This CDR3 has 18 amino acids. The CDR3 region has the DNA TGTGCCAGCACCCGCCCGGACAGGGCCCGTGCTAGCACAGATACGCAGTATTTT. Translating gives CASTRPDRARASTDTQYF.

J is TRBJ1-1 and V is TRBV7-9; 7 nucleotides match TRBD1. Per germline, CDR1 SEHNR and CDR2 FQNEAQ (reference sequence). The CDR3 runs 14 residues. Germline trimming cut 1 base from V and 3 bases from J; bases unmatched to any gene: 2. CDR3 bases: TGTGCCAGCAGCTTAGATCAGGGGGACACTGAAGCTTTCTTT. Protein: CASSLDQGDTEAFF.

CDR3 residues: CASAPASSYNSPLHF. The DNA for the CDR3 is TGTGCCAGCGCCCCAGCGAGCTCCTATAATTCACCCCTCCACTTT. The chain has TRBV27 and TRBJ1-6; D is ambiguous. Trimming removed 8 bases from V and 0 bases from J, with 11 bases in between. Looked up from germline, CDR1 is MNHEY and CDR2 is SMNVEV (reference sequence). This CDR3 is 15 amino acids long.

This rearrangement joins TRBV27 to TRBJ2-1; 8 bases map to TRBD2. With 3 bases clipped from V and 6 bases from J, the junction kept 10 bases outside the gene matches. This CDR3 is 16 amino acids long. Germline V CDR1 and CDR2: MNHEY, SMNVEV (reference sequence). This CDR3 reads CASSFAGGLESNEQFF. CDR3 in DNA: TGTGCCAGCAGTTTTGCGGGAGGCCTGGAGAGCAATGAGCAGTTCTTC.

The chain carries TRBV6-5 and TRBJ1-2, with a possible D match to TRBD1 (6 bases). Per germline, CDR1 MNHEY and CDR2 SVGAGI. The CDR3 runs 14 residues. Trimming removed 2 bases from V and 7 bases from J, with 14 bases in between. DNA of the CDR3: TGTGCCAGCAGTTACAACAGGGTTCTAGGTGGCTACACCTTC. Protein product: CASSYNRVLGGYTF.

The genes are TRBV10-3 and TRBJ2-7; no definite D call. V lost 7 bases to trimming and J lost 7 bases, with 17 bases between them. The CDR3 is 13 amino acids. The germline gives CDR1 ENHRY, CDR2 SYGVKD. CDR3 bases: TGTGCCATCACGGATAGACTTGGGTGGGAGCAGTACTTC. Amino acids: CAITDRLGWEQYF.

The chain has TRBV9 and TRBJ2-1; 8 nucleotides line up with TRBD2. This CDR3 is built from 15 residues. Germline assignment: CDR1 SGDLS and CDR2 YYNGEE. Trimming cost V 0 bases and J 10 bases; bases outside gene matches: 9. The CDR3 coding sequence is TGTGCCAGCAGCGTAGGGGGACTAGGGGATGGGGAGCAGTTCTTC. Amino acids: CASSVGGLGDGEQFF.

This chain connects TRBV19 to TRBJ2-1; 10 bases map to TRBD2. The CDR3 has 15 residues. CDR1 is LNHDA, CDR2 SQIVND, per germline (reference sequence). The ends lost 5 bases at V and 4 bases at J; junction bases unmatched: 5. CDR3 sequence (DNA): TGTGCCAGTAGTGTCTCTAGCGGGAGTTACAATGAGCAGTTCTTC. This gives the protein CASSVSSGSYNEQFF.

This chain uses TRBV11-2 with TRBJ2-1; D not certain. The CDR3 loop spans 13 amino acids. V shed 0 bases and J shed 5 bases, with 5 bases lying between them. Looked up from germline, CDR1 is SGHAT and CDR2 is FQNNGV. CDR3 in amino acids: CASSLDPHNEQFF. The CDR3 bases are TGTGCCAGCAGCTTAGACCCTCACAATGAGCAGTTCTTC. The full variable domain, in which reference TRBV11-2 and TRBJ2-1 provide the parts outside the CDR3, is EAGVAQSPRYKIIEKRQSVAFWCNPISGHATLYWYQQILGQGPKLLIQFQNNGVVDDSQLPKDRFSAERLKGVDSTLKIQPAKLEDSAVYLCASSLDPHNEQFFGPGTRLTVL.

For this clone: This same CDR3 is encoded by further DNA sequences in the sample. The CDR3 DNA reads as TGTGCCAGCAGCTTAGAGGCGGAAAACTATGGCTACACCTTC. Residues: CASSLEAENYGYTF. This chain links TRBV7-2 with TRBJ1-2; no firm D call. This CDR3 has 14 residues. With 1 base removed from V and 2 bases from J, the gap between germline ends came to 8 bases. Germline V gene sequence: CDR1 SGHTA, CDR2 FQGNSA.

In this sample, this clone turned up a few times. The rearrangement joins TRBV12-3 or TRBV12-4 to TRBJ1-6; D not certain. The CDR3 is 12 residues long. Trimming pared 6 bases from V and 6 bases from J, leaving 6 bases between. The DNA for the CDR3 is TGTGCCAGCAGCACAACTAATTCACCCCTCCACTTT. Translation: CASSTTNSPLHF.

V usage is TRBV7-3 and J usage is TRBJ2-5, with D uncertain. V gave up 2 bases and J gave up 1 base, with 8 bases separating them. The V gene's germline CDR1 is SGHTA and CDR2 FQGTGA. The CDR3 sequence is 14 residues long. CDR3 sequence reads: CASSLLGFQETQYF. CDR3 in DNA: TGTGCCAGCAGCTTATTAGGGTTCCAAGAGACCCAGTACTTC.

V gene TRBV30 combines with J gene TRBJ2-6; D uncertain. This CDR3 region has 15 residues. With 4 bases removed from V and 2 bases from J, the gap between germline ends came to 12 bases. Looked up from germline, CDR1 is GTSNPN and CDR2 is SVGIG (reference sequence). Here the CDR3 DNA reads TGTGCCTGGACGACACTGTTCGCTGGGGCCAACGTCCTGACTTTC. Protein product: CAWTTLFAGANVLTF. Full variable domain (rest looked up from reference TRBV30 and TRBJ2-6): SQTIHQWPATLVQPVGSPLSLECTVEGTSNPNLYWYRQAAGRGLQLLFYSVGIGQISSEVPQNLSASRPQDRQFILSSKKLLLSDSGFYLCAWTTLFAGANVLTFGAGSRLTVL.

The chain employs TRBV4-3 and TRBJ2-2, with D maybe TRBD2 (6 bases). CDR3 length: 16 amino acids. Germline CDR1 is LGHNA and CDR2 is YSLEER. The V and J ends lost 4 bases and 5 bases respectively, with 17 bases between them. This CDR3 reads CASSPDGTRDTGELFF. For the CDR3, the DNA is TGCGCCAGCAGCCCGGACGGGACTCGGGATACCGGGGAGCTGTTTTTT.

The chain couples TRBV10-2 to TRBJ1-4; no clear D. V was pared by 6 bases and J by 4 bases, with 3 bases between. This CDR3 region has 11 residues. Per germline, CDR1 WSHSY and CDR2 SAAADI. The CDR3 reads CASRSNEKLFF. The CDR3 DNA reads TGCGCCAGCAGGAGTAATGAAAAACTGTTTTTT.

The genes are TRBV28 and TRBJ1-5, with 7 bases that match TRBD1. From germline, CDR1 is MDHEN and CDR2 SYDVKM. This CDR3 has 15 amino acids. The trim removed 3 bases at V and 7 bases at J, leaving 9 bases unmatched. As DNA, the CDR3 is TGTGCCAGCAGTTTCGGAGGGGGCGGCGCGCAGCCCCAGCATTTT. This gives the protein CASSFGGGGAQPQHF.

The chain has TRBV20-1 and TRBJ1-4; no definite D call. Germline CDR1 and CDR2: DFQATT and SNEGSKA (reference sequence). This CDR3 has 11 amino acids. Trimming pared 7 bases from V and 7 bases from J, leaving 10 bases between. CDR3 loop: CSVGGGEKLFF. The DNA of the CDR3 is TGCAGTGTTGGAGGCGGTGAAAAACTGTTTTTT.

V gene TRBV4-1 combines with J gene TRBJ2-3, with 9 bases identical to TRBD2. The germline CDR1 and CDR2 sequences are MGHRA and YSYEKL. V trimming: 10 bases; J trimming: 1 base; junction bases outside the gene matches: 3. The CDR3 length is 13 residues. Here the CDR3 reads CATRTSGTDTQYF. CDR3 DNA sequence: TGCGCCACCCGGACTAGCGGCACAGATACGCAGTATTTT.

The chain has TRBV9 and TRBJ2-2; a possible D gene is TRBD1 (6 bases). CDR3 length equals 13 residues. From germline, CDR1 is SGDLS and CDR2 YYNGEE. V shed 7 bases and J shed 7 bases, with 14 bases lying between them. The CDR3 here is CASPTAQGGELFF. Here the CDR3 DNA reads TGTGCCAGCCCCACGGCACAGGGCGGGGAGCTGTTTTTT.

The CDR3 loop reads CASSLQTSGSYNEQFF. The CDR3 DNA follows: TGTGCCAGCAGCTTACAAACTAGCGGCTCCTACAATGAGCAGTTCTTC. The genes are TRBV7-2 and TRBJ2-1; TRBD2 matches at 8 bases. This CDR3 contains 16 residues. V dropped 2 bases and J dropped 0; count of bases not matched to a gene: 3. CDR1 is SGHTA and CDR2 is FQGNSA in the germline V gene.

The chain is built from TRBV11-2 and TRBJ2-7, with D maybe TRBD1 (5 bases). With 5 bases removed from V and 0 bases from J, the gap between germline ends came to 8 bases. The CDR3 consists of 13 residues. Per the germline V gene, CDR1 is SGHAT and CDR2 is FQNNGV. The CDR3 DNA follows: TGTGCCAGCAGCCTGGACATCTCCTACGAGCAGTACTTC. Its translation is CASSLDISYEQYF.

For the CDR3, the DNA is TGTGCCAGCAGCGTTATACAGGGCCAAGAGACCCAGTACTTC. Translation gives CASSVIQGQETQYF. The V gene is TRBV2, the J gene TRBJ2-5; TRBD1 might be the D (6 bases). Germline V CDR1 and CDR2: SNHLY, FYNNEI. Between the trimmed V and J ends, which lost 6 bases and 1 base, there was a span of 12 bases. This CDR3 is 14 amino acids long.